Below, 13 T cell receptor beta chains from the same sample are listed, as sequenced in a study of CD8+CD57+ T cells in acquired aplastic anemia. TCR beta VDJ combinations and CDR3 sequences were profiled from genomic DNA. TCRdb fed the reads into MiXCR, producing one record per CDR3 protein. Of 180,000 or so distinct CDR3 sequences in the sample, less than 50% were seen once. CD8+CD57+ cell expansion had been shown by flow cytometry in patients chosen for sequencing. The sample taken for sequencing was sorted CD4+, CD8+, or CD8+CD57+ T cells (not recorded which) from PBMCs. These receptors were collected from a human donor with aplastic anemia.

In its sample, this clonotype was seen a few times. The rearrangement joins TRBV7-9 to TRBJ1-2; D unclear. This CDR3 comprises 13 residues. The germline V and J ends were trimmed by 1 base and 2 bases, with 5 bases remaining between them. Germline V gives CDR1 SEHNR, CDR2 FQNEAQ (reference sequence). DNA of the CDR3: TGTGCCAGCAGCTTAGACTCAAACTATGGCTACACCTTC. Its protein product is CASSLDSNYGYTF.

The chain uses TRBV20-1 and TRBJ2-1, with D tentatively TRBD2 (6 bases). Germline V lookup: CDR1 DFQATT, CDR2 SNEGSKA (reference sequence). V was shortened by 5 bases and J by 4 bases, with 18 bases between the two germline ends. CDR3 length equals 15 residues. In DNA form, the CDR3 reads TGCAGTGCTCCGACGGGACTCTACCAATACAATGAGCAGTTCTTC. Its protein is CSAPTGLYQYNEQFF.

This clonotype was counted only a few times. One end of the junction varies from germline; a read error may be responsible. The V call is TRBV7-7, the J call TRBJ1-1, with 7 bases aligning to TRBD1. This CDR3 has 11 residues. CDR1 and CDR2 (germline): SSHAT, FNYEAQ (reference sequence). CDR3 DNA sequence: TGTGCTAGCAGCTTAAAGGGGGCGGCTTTCTTT. Translation: CASSLKGAAFF. The entire variable domain, with the rest obtained from reference TRBV7-7 and TRBJ1-1, is as follows: GAGVSQSPRYKVTKRGQDVTLRCDPISSHATLYWYQQALGQGPEFLTYFNYEAQPDKSGLPSDRFSAERPEGSISTLTIQRTEQRDSAMYRCASSLKGAAFFGQGTRLTVV.

This clonotype has just a few counts. V gene TRBV2 combines with J gene TRBJ2-7; possible D gene TRBD2, 5 bases. Germline CDR1 is SNHLY and CDR2 is FYNNEI. This CDR3 is 12 amino acids long. The V gene lost 5 bases and the J gene lost 7 bases, with 12 bases spanning the gap. As DNA, the CDR3 is TGTGCCAGCAGTTTGGGTCGGAGGGAGCAGTACTTC. Protein: CASSLGRREQYF.

The table lists this clonotype with a few counts. The J gene is TRBJ2-2, the V gene TRBV24-1; possibly TRBD1 for D (6 bases). Germline lookup yields CDR1 KGHDR and CDR2 SFDVKD. CDR3 size: 15 residues. Trimming removed 3 bases at V and 7 bases at J, with 14 bases between. The CDR3 DNA follows: TGTGCCACCAGTGATAAACAGGACAGTAACGGGGAGCTGTTTTTT. Residues: CATSDKQDSNGELFF.

V gene TRBV7-3 combines with J gene TRBJ2-1; 8 bases are a match to TRBD2. J gave up 7 bases and V 2 bases, and 7 bases lay outside the gene matches. The CDR3 has 15 amino acids. The germline gives CDR1 SGHTA, CDR2 FQGTGA. The CDR3 loop reads CASSLGTSRSNEQFF. The CDR3 nucleotides are TGTGCCAGCAGCTTAGGGACTAGTCGGTCTAATGAGCAGTTCTTC. Filled out from reference TRBV7-3 and TRBJ2-1, the complete variable domain reads GAGVSQTPSNKVTEKGKYVELRCDPISGHTALYWYRQSLGQGPEFLIYFQGTGAADDSGLPNDRFFAVRPEGSVSTLKIQRTERGDSAVYLCASSLGTSRSNEQFFGPGTRLTVL.

This sequence joins TRBV9 and TRBJ2-7, with 13 positions matching TRBD2. Looked up from germline, CDR1 is SGDLS and CDR2 is YYNGEE. J gave up 7 bases and V 3 bases, and 7 bases lay outside the gene matches. This CDR3 has 15 amino acids. CDR3 residues: CASSAAQGLAGEQYF. The CDR3 DNA follows: TGTGCCAGCAGCGCTGCCCAGGGACTAGCGGGGGAGCAGTACTTC.

This rearrangement joins TRBV14 to TRBJ2-5, with D unresolved. Trimming stripped 0 bases from V and 5 bases from J, with 7 bases between. From germline, CDR1 is SGHDN and CDR2 FVKESK. CDR3 length equals 13 residues. CDR3 sequence: CASSQDRMETQYF. In DNA form, the CDR3 reads TGTGCCAGCAGCCAAGATCGGATGGAGACCCAGTACTTC.

The chain joins TRBV29-1 to TRBJ2-7, with a tentative D call TRBD2 (5 bases). CDR3 length: 11 amino acids. Germline V lookup: CDR1 SQVTM, CDR2 ANQGSEA. V lost 8 bases and J 3 bases, leaving 11 bases between the germline ends. CDR3 in amino acids: CSPGRGYEQYF. The CDR3 nucleotides read TGCAGCCCTGGACGGGGCTACGAGCAGTACTTC.

The chain couples TRBV5-1 to TRBJ2-7; D is perhaps TRBD1 (6 bases). The V and J ends lost 4 bases and 4 bases respectively, with 15 bases between them. The CDR3 has 14 amino acids. Germline assignment: CDR1 SGHRS and CDR2 YFSETQ. The CDR3 bases are TGCGCCAGCAGCAAGAAGGACAGATCTTACGAGCAGTACTTC. It encodes CASSKKDRSYEQYF.

The V call is TRBV10-3, the J call TRBJ2-7, with D perhaps TRBD1 (6 bases). CDR1 is ENHRY and CDR2 is SYGVKD in the germline V gene. Trimming took 0 bases from V and 2 from J, leaving 14 bases between them. CDR3 length equals 16 residues. The CDR3 DNA follows: TGTGCCATCAGTGAGTCGTTAGGGGACACTACCTACGAGCAGTACTTC. This encodes CAISESLGDTTYEQYF.

The chain links TRBV7-2 to TRBJ2-7; 9 bases line up with TRBD2. This CDR3 comprises 15 residues. The V and J ends lost 5 bases and 1 base, in that order; junction bases with no gene match: 6. Germline V gives CDR1 SGHTA, CDR2 FQGNSA. The CDR3: CASSPWTSVSYEQYF. CDR3 sequence (DNA): TGTGCCAGCAGCCCTTGGACTAGCGTATCCTACGAGCAGTACTTC.

This clonotype occurred a few times. This rearrangement joins TRBV18 to TRBJ2-3; D gene uncertain. V was shortened by 0 bases and J by 1 base, with 8 bases between the two germline ends. CDR1 KGHSH and CDR2 LQKENI come from the germline V gene. CDR3 size: 15 residues. CDR3 sequence: CASSPPKLRTDTQYF. CDR3 coding DNA: TGTGCCAGCTCACCACCAAAGCTTCGCACAGATACGCAGTATTTT.